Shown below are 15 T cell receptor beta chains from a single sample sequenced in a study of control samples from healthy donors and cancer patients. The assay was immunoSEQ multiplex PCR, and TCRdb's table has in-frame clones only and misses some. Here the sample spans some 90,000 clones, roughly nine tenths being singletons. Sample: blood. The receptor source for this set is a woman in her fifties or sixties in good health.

The CDR3 region has the DNA TGTGCCAGCTCACGGGGACAGTTGGAGAAGGGCTACACCTTC. Residues: CASSRGQLEKGYTF. The chain is built from TRBV18 and TRBJ1-2; 7 bases map to TRBD1. The CDR3 is made up of 14 amino acids. CDR1 and CDR2 (germline): KGHSH, LQKENI. J gave up 8 bases and V 4 bases, and 10 bases lay outside the gene matches.

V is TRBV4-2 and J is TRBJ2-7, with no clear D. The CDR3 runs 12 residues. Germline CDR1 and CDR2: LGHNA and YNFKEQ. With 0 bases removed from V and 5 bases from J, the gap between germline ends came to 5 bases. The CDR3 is CASSQDLHEQYF. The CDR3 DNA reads TGTGCCAGCAGCCAAGATCTCCACGAGCAGTACTTC.

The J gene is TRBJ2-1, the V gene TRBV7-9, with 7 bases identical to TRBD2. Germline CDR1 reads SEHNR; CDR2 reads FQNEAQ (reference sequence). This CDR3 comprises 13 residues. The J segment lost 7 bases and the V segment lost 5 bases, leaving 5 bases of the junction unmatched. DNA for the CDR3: TGTGCCAGCAGCAGCAGGCGGGGGAATGAGCAGTTCTTC. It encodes CASSSRRGNEQFF.

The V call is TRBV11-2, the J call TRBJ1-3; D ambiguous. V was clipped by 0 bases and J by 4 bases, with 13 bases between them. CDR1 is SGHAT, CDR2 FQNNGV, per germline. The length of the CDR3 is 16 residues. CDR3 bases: TGTGCCAGCAGCTTAGATCGTCTGGGAACGGGAAACACCATATATTTT. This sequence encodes CASSLDRLGTGNTIYF. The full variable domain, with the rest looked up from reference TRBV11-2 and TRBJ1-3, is EAGVAQSPRYKIIEKRQSVAFWCNPISGHATLYWYQQILGQGPKLLIQFQNNGVVDDSQLPKDRFSAERLKGVDSTLKIQPAKLEDSAVYLCASSLDRLGTGNTIYFGEGSWLTVV.

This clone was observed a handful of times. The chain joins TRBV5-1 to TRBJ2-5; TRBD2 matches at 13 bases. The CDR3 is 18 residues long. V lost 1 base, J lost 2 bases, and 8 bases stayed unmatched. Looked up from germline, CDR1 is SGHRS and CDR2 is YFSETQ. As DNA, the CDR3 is TGCGCCAGCAGCTTGATTCCGGTGACTAGCGGGGGGCAAGAGACCCAGTACTTC. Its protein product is CASSLIPVTSGGQETQYF. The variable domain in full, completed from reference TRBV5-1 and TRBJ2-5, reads KAGVTQTPRYLIKTRGQQVTLSCSPISGHRSVSWYQQTPGQGLQFLFEYFSETQRNKGNFPGRFSGRQFSNSRSEMNVSTLELGDSALYLCASSLIPVTSGGQETQYFGPGTRLLVL.

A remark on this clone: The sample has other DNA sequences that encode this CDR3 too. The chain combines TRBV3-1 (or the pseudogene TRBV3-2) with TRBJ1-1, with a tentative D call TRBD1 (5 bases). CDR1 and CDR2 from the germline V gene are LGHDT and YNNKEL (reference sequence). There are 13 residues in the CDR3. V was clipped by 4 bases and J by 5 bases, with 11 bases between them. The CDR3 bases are TGTGCCAGCAGCCGGCAGGGTGGGACTGAAGCTTTCTTT. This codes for CASSRQGGTEAFF.

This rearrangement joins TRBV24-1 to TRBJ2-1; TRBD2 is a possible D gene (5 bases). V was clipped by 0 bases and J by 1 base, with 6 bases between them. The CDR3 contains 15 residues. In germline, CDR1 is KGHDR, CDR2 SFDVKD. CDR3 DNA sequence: TGTGCCACCAGTGATTTGGCGGGTTCCTACAATGAGCAGTTCTTC. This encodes CATSDLAGSYNEQFF.

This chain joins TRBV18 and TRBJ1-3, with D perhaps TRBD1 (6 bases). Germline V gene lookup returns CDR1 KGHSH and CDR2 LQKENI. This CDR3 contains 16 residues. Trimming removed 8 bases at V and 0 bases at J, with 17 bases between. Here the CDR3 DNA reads TGTGCCAGCCAGTGGGGGGCCCCGAACTCTGGAAACACCATATATTTT. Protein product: CASQWGAPNSGNTIYF.

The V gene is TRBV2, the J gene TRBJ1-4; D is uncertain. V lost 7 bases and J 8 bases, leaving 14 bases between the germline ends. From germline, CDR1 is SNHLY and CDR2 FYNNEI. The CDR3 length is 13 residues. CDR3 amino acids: CASTGSGEEKLFF. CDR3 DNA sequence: TGTGCCAGCACCGGGAGTGGTGAAGAAAAACTGTTTTTT.

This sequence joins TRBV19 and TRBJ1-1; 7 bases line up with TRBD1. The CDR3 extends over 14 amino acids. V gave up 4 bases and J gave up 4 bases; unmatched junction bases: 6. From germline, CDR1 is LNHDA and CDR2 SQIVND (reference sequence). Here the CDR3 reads CASSRQGPGTEAFF. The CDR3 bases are TGTGCCAGTAGTAGACAGGGACCGGGCACTGAAGCTTTCTTT.

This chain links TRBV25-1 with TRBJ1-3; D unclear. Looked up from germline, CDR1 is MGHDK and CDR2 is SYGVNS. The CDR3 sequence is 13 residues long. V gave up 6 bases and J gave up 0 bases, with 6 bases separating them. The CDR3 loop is CASRLNSGNTIYF. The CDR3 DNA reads TGTGCCAGCAGGCTCAACTCTGGAAACACCATATATTTT.

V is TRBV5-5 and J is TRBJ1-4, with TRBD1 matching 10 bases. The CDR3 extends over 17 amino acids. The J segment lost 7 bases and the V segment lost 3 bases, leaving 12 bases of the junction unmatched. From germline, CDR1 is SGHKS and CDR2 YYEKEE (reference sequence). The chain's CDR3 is CASSSSPGTGAGEKLFF. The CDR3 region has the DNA TGTGCCAGCAGCTCTAGTCCCGGGACAGGGGCCGGTGAAAAACTGTTTTTT.

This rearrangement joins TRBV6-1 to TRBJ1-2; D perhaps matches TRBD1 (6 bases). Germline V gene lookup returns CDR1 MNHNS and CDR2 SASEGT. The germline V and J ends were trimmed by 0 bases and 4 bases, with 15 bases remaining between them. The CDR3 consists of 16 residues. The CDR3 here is CASSEAAGAGSYGYTF. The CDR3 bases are TGTGCCAGCAGTGAAGCGGCAGGGGCCGGCAGCTATGGCTACACCTTC.

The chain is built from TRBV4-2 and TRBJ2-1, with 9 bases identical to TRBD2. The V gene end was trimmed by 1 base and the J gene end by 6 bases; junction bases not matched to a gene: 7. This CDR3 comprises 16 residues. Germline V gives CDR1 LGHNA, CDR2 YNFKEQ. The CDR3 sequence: CASSQVATSGSNEQFF. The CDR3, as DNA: TGTGCCAGCAGCCAAGTGGCGACTAGCGGAAGCAATGAGCAGTTCTTC.

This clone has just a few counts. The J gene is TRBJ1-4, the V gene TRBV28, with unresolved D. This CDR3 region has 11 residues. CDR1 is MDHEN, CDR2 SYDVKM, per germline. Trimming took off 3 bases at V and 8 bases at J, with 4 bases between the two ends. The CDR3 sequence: CASSLREKLFF. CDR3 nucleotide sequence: TGTGCCAGCAGTTTGAGGGAAAAACTGTTTTTT.